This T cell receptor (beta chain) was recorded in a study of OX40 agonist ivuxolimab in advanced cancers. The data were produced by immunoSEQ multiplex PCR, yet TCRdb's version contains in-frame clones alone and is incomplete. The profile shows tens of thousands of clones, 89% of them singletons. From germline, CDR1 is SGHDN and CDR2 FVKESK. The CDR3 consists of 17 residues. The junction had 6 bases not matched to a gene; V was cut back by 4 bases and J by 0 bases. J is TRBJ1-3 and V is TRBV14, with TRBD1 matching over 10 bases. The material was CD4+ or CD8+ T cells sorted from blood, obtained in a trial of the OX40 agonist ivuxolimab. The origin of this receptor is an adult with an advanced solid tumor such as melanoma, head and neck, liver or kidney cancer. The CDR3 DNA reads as TGTGCCAGCAGCCTAAAGGGACAGGGGAACTCTGGAAACACCATATATTTT. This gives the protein CASSLKGQGNSGNTIYF. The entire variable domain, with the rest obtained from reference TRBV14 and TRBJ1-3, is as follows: EAGVTQFPSHSVIEKGQTVTLRCDPISGHDNLYWYRRVMGKEIKFLLHFVKESKQDESGMPNNRFLAERTGGTYSTLKVQPAELEDSGVYFCASSLKGQGNSGNTIYFGEGSWLTVV.